This T cell receptor (beta chain) was captured in a study of blood T cell repertoires in COVID-19. Background on the study: T cells, B-cell-depleted T cells, or PBMCs supplied cDNA or gDNA.

The V gene's germline CDR1 is SGDLS and CDR2 YYNGEE. CDR3 length equals 15 residues. The ends lost 0 bases at V and 3 bases at J; junction bases unmatched: 3. The assay was immunoSEQ multiplex PCR, and TCRdb's table has in-frame clones only and misses some. The table records approximately 100,000 clones, over 80% of them present only once. The rearrangement joins TRBV9 to TRBJ2-1, with 7 bases fitting TRBD2. The clonotype comes from a woman aged 55-70 years with acute or convalescent COVID-19. The sample consisted of peripheral blood. CDR3 in DNA: TGTGCCAGCAGCGTAGCGGGGGGTTACTACAATGAGCAGTTCTTC. Translation gives CASSVAGGYYNEQFF.